This note documents a single T cell receptor (beta chain) sequence. Germline V CDR1 and CDR2: SGHDT, YYEEEE. V lost 4 bases and J lost 2, with 17 bases in between. The CDR3 is 16 residues long. Profiling relied on immunoSEQ multiplex PCR, and the TCRdb table lists in-frame clones only, not all of them. The sample records about 24,000 clones, about 87% being singletons. Treatment meaning: preoperative locoregional IRX-2 cytokine immunotherapy. Preoperative locoregional IRX-2 cytokine immunotherapy was tested in the phase Ib source study. This entry is derived from a study of preoperative IRX-2 immunotherapy in early breast cancer.

The receptor comes from a human donor with breast cancer. V usage is TRBV5-6 and J usage is TRBJ2-3; D is uncertain. The sample in question was tumor tissue, obtained after IRX-2 immunotherapy. CDR3 in DNA: TGTGCCAGCAGCCCCGGACCGCCCTCTAACACAGATACGCAGTATTTT. As protein: CASSPGPPSNTDTQYF.